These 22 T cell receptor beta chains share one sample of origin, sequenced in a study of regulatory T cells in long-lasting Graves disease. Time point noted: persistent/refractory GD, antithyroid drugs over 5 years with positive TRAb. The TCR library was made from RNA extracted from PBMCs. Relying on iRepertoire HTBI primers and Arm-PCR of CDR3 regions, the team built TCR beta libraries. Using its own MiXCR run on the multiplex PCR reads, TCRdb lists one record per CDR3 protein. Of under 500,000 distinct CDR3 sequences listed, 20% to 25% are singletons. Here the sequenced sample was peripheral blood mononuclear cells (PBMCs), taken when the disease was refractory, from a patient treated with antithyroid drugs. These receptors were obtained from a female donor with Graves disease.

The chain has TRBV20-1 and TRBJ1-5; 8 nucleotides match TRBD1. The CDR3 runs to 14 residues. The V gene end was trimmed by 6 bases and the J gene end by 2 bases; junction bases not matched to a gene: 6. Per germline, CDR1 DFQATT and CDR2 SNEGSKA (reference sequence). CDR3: CSANGQGGNQPQHF. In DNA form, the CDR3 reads TGCAGTGCCAACGGACAGGGAGGCAATCAGCCCCAGCATTTT.

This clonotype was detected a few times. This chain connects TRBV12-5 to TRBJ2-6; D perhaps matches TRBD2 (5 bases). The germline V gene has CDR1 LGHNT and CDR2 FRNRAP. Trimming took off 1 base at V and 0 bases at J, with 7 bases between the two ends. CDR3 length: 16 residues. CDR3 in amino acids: CASGLDGGSGANVLTF. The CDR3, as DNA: TGTGCTAGTGGTTTGGACGGAGGCTCTGGGGCCAACGTCCTGACTTTC.

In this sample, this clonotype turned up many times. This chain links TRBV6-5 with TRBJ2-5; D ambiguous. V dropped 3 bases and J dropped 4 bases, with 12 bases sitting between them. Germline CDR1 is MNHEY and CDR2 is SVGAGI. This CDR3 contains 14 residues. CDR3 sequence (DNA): TGTGCCAGCAGTTATCTTGTGGGTGGAGAGACCCAGTACTTC. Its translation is CASSYLVGGETQYF.

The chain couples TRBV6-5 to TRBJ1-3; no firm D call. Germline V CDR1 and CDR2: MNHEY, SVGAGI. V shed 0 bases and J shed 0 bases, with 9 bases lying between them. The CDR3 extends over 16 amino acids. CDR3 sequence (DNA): TGTGCCAGCAGTTACTCCCCAGGTTCCTCTGGAAACACCATATATTTT. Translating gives CASSYSPGSSGNTIYF.

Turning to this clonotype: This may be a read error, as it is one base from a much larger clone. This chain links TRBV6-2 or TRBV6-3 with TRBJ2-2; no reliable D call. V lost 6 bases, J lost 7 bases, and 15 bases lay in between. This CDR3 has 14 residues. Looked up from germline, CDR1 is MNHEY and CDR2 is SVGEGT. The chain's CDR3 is CASRTGLGHGELFF. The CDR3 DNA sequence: TGTGCCAGCAGGACCGGGCTCGGCCACGGGGAGCTGTTTTTT.

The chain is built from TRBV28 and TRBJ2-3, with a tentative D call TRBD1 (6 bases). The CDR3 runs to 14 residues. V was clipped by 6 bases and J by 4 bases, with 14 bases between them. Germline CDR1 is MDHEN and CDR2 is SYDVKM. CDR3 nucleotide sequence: TGTGCCAGCAGCCGACGACAGGTCGCAGATACGCAGTATTTT. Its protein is CASSRRQVADTQYF.

CDR3 nucleotide sequence: TGTGCCAGCAGCGGCAAGGGGGCTAATGAAAAACTGTTTTTT. Translation gives CASSGKGANEKLFF. The chain joins TRBV9 to TRBJ1-4; D is possibly TRBD1 (6 bases). V was shortened by 3 bases and J by 3 bases, with 9 bases between the two germline ends. The CDR3 covers 14 residues. CDR1 and CDR2 from the germline V gene are SGDLS and YYNGEE.

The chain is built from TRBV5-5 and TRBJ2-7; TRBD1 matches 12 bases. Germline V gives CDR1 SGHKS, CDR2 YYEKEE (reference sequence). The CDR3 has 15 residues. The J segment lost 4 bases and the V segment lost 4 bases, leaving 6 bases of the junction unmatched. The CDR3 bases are TGTGCCAGCAGCCGGGGACAGGGGGCTACGTACGAGCAGTACTTC. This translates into CASSRGQGATYEQYF.

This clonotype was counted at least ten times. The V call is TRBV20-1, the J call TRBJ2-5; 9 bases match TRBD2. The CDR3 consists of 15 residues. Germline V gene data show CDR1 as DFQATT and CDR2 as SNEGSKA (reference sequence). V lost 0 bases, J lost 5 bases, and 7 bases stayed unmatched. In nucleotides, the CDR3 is TGCAGTGCTAGAGATGGCGGGAGGGCCGAGGAGACCCAGTACTTC. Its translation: CSARDGGRAEETQYF.

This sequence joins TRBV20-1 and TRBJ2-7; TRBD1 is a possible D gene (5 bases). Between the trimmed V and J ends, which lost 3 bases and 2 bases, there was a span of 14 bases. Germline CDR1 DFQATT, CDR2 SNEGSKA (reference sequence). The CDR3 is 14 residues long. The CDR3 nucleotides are TGCAGTGCTAGTAGGGGAAGGGGTCCCTACGAGCAGTACTTC. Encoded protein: CSASRGRGPYEQYF.

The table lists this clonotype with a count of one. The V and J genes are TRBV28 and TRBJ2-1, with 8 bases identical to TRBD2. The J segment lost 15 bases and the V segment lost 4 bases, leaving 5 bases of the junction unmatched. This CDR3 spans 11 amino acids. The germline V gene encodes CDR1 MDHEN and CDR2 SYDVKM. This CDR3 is CASSSGTSLFF. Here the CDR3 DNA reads TGTGCCAGCAGTTCCGGGACTAGTCTGTTCTTC.

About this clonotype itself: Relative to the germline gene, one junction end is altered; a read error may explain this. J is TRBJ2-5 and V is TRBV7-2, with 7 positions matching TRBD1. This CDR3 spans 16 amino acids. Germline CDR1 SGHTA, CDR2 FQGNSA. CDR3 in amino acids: CASGLGGAKGRETQYF. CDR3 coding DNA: TGTGCCAGCGGCTTAGGGGGCGCGAAGGGACGAGAGACCCAGTACTTC.

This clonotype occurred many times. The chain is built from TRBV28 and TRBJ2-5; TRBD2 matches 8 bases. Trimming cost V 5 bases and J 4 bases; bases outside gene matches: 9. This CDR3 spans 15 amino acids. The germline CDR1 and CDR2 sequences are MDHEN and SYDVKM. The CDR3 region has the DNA TGTGCCAGCAGTAATCAGGAGCGGGAGAGAGAGACCCAGTACTTC. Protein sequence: CASSNQERERETQYF.

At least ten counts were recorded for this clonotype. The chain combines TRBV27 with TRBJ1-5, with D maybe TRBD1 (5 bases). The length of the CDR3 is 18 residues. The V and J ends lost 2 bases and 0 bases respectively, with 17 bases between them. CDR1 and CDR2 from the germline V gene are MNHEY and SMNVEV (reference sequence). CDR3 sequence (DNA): TGTGCCAGCAGTTTAGCCCCCCCAGGGATGTCTAGCAATCAGCCCCAGCATTTT. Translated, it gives CASSLAPPGMSSNQPQHF.

The CDR3 region has the DNA TGCAGTGCTCTACAGGGTTCAAACACCGGGGAGCTGTTTTTT. Encoded protein: CSALQGSNTGELFF. The chain joins TRBV20-1 to TRBJ2-2; D is possibly TRBD1 (6 bases). V was cut by 5 bases and J by 2 bases, with 12 bases left in between. The V gene's germline CDR1 is DFQATT and CDR2 SNEGSKA (reference sequence). This CDR3 has 14 residues.

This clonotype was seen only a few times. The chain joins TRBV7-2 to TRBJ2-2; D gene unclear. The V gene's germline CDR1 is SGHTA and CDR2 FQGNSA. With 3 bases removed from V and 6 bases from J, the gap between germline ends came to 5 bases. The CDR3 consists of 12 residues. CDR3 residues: CASSFHSGELFF. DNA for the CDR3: TGTGCCAGCAGCTTCCACTCCGGGGAGCTGTTTTTT.

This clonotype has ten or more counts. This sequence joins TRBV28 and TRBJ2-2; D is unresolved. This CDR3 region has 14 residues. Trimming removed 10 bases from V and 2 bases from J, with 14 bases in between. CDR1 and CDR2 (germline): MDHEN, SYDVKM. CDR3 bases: TGTGCCACCACCCTCCGGTCAAACACCGGGGAGCTGTTTTTT. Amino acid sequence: CATTLRSNTGELFF.

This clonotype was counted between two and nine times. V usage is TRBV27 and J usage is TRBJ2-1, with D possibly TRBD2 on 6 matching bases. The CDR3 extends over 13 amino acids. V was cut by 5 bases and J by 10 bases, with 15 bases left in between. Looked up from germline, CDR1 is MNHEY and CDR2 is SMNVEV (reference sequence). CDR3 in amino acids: CASSAGGATEQFF. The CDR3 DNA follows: TGTGCCAGCAGTGCCGGGGGTGCGACGGAGCAGTTCTTC.

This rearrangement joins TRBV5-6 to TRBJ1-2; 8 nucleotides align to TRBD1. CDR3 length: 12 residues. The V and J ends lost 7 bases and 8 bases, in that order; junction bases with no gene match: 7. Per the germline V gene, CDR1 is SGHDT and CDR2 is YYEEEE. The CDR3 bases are TGTGCCAGCCACGGACAGGGTGTCGGCTACACCTTC. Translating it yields CASHGQGVGYTF.

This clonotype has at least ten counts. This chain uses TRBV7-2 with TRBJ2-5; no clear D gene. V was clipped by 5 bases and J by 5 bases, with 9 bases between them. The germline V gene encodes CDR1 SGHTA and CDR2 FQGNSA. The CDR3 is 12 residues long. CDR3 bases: TGTGCCAGCAGCGTCTCGACGGAGACCCAGTACTTC. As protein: CASSVSTETQYF.

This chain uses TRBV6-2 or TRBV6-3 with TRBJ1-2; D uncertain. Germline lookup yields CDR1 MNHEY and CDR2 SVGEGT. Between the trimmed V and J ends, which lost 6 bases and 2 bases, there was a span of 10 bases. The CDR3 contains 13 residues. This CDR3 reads CASRTTANYGYTF. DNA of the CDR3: TGTGCCAGCAGGACAACAGCAAACTATGGCTACACCTTC.

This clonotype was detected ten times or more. CDR3 amino acids: CASSLGRAGEKLFF. The CDR3 region has the DNA TGTGCCAGCAGCTTAGGAAGGGCGGGTGAAAAACTGTTTTTT. The V call is TRBV7-2, the J call TRBJ1-4; no reliable D call. V was pared by 1 base and J by 7 bases, with 10 bases between. This CDR3 has 14 residues. The V gene's germline CDR1 is SGHTA and CDR2 FQGNSA.